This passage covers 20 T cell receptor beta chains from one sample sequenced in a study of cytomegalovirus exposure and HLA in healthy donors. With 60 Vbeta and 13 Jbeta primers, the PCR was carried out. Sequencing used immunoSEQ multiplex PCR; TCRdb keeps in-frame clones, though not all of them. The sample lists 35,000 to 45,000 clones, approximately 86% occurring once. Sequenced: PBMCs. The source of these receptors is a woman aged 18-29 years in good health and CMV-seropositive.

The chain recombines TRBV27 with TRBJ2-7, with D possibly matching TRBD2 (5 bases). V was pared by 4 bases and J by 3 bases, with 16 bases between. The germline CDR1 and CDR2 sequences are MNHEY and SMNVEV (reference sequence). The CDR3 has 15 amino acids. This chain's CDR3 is CASSSLLVRGYEQYF. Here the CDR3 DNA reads TGTGCCAGCAGTTCATTATTAGTTCGGGGCTACGAGCAGTACTTC.

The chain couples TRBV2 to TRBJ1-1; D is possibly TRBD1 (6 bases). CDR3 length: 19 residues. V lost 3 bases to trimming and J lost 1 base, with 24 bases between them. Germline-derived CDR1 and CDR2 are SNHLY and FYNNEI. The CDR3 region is CASSEDSLFQAQKNTEAFF. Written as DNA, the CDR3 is TGTGCCAGCAGTGAGGACAGCCTATTCCAAGCACAAAAGAACACTGAAGCTTTCTTT. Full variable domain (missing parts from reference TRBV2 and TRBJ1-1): EPEVTQTPSHQVTQMGQEVILRCVPISNHLYFYWYRQILGQKVEFLVSFYNNEISEKSEIFDDQFSVERPDGSNFTLKIRSTKLEDSAMYFCASSEDSLFQAQKNTEAFFGQGTRLTVV.

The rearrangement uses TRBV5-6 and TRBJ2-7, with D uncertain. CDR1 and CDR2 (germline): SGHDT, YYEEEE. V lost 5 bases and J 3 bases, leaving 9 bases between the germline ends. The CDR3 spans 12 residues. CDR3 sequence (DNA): TGTGCCAGCAGGGCTCCAGGCTACGAGCAGTACTTC. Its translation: CASRAPGYEQYF.

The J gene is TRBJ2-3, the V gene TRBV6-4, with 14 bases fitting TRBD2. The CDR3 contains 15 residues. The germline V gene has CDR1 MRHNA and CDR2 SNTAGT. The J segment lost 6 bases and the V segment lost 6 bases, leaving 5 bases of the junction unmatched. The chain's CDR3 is CASSRLAGGPDTQYF. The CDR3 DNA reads TGTGCCAGCAGCAGACTAGCGGGAGGGCCGGATACGCAGTATTTT.

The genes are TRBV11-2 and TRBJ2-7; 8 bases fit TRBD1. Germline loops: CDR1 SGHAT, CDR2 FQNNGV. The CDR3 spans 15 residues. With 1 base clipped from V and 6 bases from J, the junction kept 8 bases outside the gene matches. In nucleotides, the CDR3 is TGTGCCAGCAGCTTAGCGTCAGGGGGCTTCCCCGAGCAGTACTTC. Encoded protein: CASSLASGGFPEQYF.

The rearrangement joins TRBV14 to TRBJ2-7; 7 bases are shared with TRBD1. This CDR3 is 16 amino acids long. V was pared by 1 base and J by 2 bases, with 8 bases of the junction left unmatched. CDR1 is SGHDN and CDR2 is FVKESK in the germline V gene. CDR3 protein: CASSQAEGDSPYEQYF. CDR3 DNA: TGTGCCAGCAGCCAAGCAGAGGGGGACAGTCCCTACGAGCAGTACTTC.

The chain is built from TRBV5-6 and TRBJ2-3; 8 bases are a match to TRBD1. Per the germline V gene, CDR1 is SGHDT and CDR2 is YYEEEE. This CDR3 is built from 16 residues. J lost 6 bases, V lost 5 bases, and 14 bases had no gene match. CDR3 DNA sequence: TGTGCCAGCAGGTTGACAGGGGCCTCGCTTTTTGATACGCAGTATTTT. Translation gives CASRLTGASLFDTQYF. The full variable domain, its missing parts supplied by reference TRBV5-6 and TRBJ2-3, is DAGVTQSPTHLIKTRGQQVTLRCSPKSGHDTVSWYQQALGQGPQFIFQYYEEEERQRGNFPDRFSGHQFPNYSSELNVNALLLGDSALYLCASRLTGASLFDTQYFGPGTRLTVL.

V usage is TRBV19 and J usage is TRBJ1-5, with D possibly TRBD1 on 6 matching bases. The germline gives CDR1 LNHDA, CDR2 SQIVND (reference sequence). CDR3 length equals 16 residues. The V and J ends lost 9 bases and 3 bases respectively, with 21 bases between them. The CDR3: CASSTQGHLINQPQHF. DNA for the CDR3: TGTGCCAGCAGCACACAGGGACACCTGATCAATCAGCCCCAGCATTTT.

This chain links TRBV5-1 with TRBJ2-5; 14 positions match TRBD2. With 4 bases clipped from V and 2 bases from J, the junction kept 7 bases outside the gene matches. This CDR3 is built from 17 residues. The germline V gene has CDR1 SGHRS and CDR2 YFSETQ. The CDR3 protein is CASSPGLAGEIQETQYF. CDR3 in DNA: TGCGCCAGCAGCCCGGGACTAGCGGGGGAGATACAAGAGACCCAGTACTTC.

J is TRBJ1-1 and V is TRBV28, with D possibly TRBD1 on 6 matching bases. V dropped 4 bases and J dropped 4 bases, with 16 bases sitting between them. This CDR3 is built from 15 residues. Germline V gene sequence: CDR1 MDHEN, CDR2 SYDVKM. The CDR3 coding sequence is TGTGCCAGCAGTTGGGGGACCGGACAGACCACTGAAGCTTTCTTT. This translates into CASSWGTGQTTEAFF.

CDR3 DNA: TGTGCCAGCAGCCCACGGACAGTCGGAGGTAGGGAAGAGACCCAGTACTTC. This encodes CASSPRTVGGREETQYF. The chain is built from TRBV7-9 and TRBJ2-5; perhaps TRBD1 as D (6 bases). Germline V gives CDR1 SEHNR, CDR2 FQNEAQ (reference sequence). This CDR3 comprises 17 residues. Trimming pared 5 bases from V and 3 bases from J, leaving 22 bases between.

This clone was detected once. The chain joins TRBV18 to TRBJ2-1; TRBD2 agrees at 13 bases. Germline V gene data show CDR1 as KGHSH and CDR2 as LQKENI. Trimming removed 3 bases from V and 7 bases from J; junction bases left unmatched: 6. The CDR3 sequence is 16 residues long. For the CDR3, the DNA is TGTGCCAGCTCACCCCGGACTAGCGGGAGCAGGAATGAGCAGTTCTTC. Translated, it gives CASSPRTSGSRNEQFF.

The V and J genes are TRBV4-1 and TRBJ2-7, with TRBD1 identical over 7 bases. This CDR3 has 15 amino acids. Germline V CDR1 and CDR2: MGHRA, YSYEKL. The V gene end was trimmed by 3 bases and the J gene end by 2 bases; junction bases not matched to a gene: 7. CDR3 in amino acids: CASSQGLGQAYEQYF. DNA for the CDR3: TGCGCCAGCAGCCAGGGCCTTGGACAGGCCTACGAGCAGTACTTC.

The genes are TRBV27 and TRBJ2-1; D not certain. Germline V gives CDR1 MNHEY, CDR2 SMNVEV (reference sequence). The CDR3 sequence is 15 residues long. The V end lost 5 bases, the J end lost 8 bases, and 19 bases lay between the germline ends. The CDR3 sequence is CASSAPRRPAYEQFF. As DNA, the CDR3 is TGTGCCAGCAGTGCCCCTCGGCGGCCCGCCTATGAGCAGTTCTTC.

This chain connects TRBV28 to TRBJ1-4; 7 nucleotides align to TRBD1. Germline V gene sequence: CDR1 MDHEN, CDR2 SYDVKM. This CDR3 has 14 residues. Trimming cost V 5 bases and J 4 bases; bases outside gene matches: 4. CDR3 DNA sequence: TGTGCCAGCAGTCCCGGGACAGTTAATGAAAAACTGTTTTTT. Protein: CASSPGTVNEKLFF.

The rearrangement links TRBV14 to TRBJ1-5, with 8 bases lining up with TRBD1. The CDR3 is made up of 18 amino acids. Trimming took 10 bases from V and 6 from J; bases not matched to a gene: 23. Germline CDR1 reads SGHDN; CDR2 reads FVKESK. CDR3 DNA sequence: TGTGCCATCGGACAGGGCGGAGGTGGCCCCCCGAGAGGTCAGCCCCAGCATTTT. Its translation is CAIGQGGGGPPRGQPQHF. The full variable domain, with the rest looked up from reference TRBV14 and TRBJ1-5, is EAGVTQFPSHSVIEKGQTVTLRCDPISGHDNLYWYRRVMGKEIKFLLHFVKESKQDESGMPNNRFLAERTGGTYSTLKVQPAELEDSGVYFCAIGQGGGGPPRGQPQHFGDGTRLSIL.

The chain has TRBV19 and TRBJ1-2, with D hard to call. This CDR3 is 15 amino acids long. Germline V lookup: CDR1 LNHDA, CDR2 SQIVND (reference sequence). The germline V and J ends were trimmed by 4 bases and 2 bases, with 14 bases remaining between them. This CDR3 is CASSTRQETNYGYTF. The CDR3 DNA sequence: TGTGCCAGTAGTACCCGACAAGAGACGAACTATGGCTACACCTTC.

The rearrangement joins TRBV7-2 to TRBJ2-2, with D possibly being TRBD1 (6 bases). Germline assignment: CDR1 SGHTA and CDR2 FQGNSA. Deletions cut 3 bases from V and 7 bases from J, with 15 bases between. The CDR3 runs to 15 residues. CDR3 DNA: TGTGCCAGCAGCTTCCCCCAGGGGAGTTTCGGGGAGCTGTTTTTT. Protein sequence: CASSFPQGSFGELFF. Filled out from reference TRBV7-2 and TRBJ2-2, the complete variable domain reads GAGVSQSPSNKVTEKGKDVELRCDPISGHTALYWYRQSLGQGLEFLIYFQGNSAPDKSGLPSDRFSAERTGGSVSTLTIQRTQQEDSAVYLCASSFPQGSFGELFFGEGSRLTVL.

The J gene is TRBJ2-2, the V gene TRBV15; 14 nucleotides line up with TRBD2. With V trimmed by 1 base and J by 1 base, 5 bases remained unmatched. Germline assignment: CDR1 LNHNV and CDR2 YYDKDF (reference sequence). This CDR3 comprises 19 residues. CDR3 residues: CATSRVGGLAGENTGELFF. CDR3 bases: TGTGCCACCAGCAGAGTTGGGGGACTAGCGGGAGAGAACACCGGGGAGCTGTTTTTT.

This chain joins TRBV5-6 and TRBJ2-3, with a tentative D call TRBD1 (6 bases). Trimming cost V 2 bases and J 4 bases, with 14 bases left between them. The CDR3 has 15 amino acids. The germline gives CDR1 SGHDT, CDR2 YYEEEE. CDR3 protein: CASSFRAAGADTQYF. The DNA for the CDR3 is TGTGCCAGCAGCTTTAGAGCCGCAGGGGCAGATACGCAGTATTTT.